This section outlines one T cell receptor beta chain sequence together with its context. This clone's antigen is unknown. The input lacks base qualities; no much larger clone sits a single base away. The data were taken from a study of human versus mouse CDR3 diversity and MHC coevolution (dated by TCRdb to the late 2010s). Context from the whole study: The immunoSEQ assay was reported to detect one in 200,000 T cells and to minimize amplification bias from multiplex PCR. Valid reads per sample ranged from about 0.6 x 10^7 to 1.6 x 10^7 across mouse and human samples. Repertoires of human naive CD4 T cells were used as a reference for TCR selection on multiple MHC II alleles and were compared against human-TCR-locus transgenic mice carrying single MHC II. The human cohort was made up of three healthy volunteer blood donors, who at collection were aged 30 to 39, 40 to 50 and 60 to 70, one donor in each range.

General findings and caveats noted by the study authors: On average, more CDR3 deletions and insertions were observed in humans than in mice, indicating greater exonuclease and TdT activity. Repertoire diversity was not regarded as directly comparable between humans and mice because human T cells were selected on about six MHC II alleles. Among all compared groups, two of the three human donors had the lowest clonal inequality scores. According to iCHAO1 estimates, humans had the largest TCR beta repertoire, 1.7 million or so clonotypes, which was attributed likely to selection by multiple MHC II molecules.

The QIAGEN blood and tissue kit was used to extract genomic DNA from sorted cells, and the DNA was quantified on a NanoDrop 1000. The immunoSEQ platform deep sequenced and quantified TCR alpha and beta chains by multiplex PCR of genomic DNA. The authors' pipeline ran thus. IMGT gene and region definitions were used for annotation of the TCR sequences. Out-of-frame rearrangements served as a stand-in for the preselection repertoire and were compared with in-frame clonotypes. To estimate repertoire size, the study used the iCHAO1 estimator that comes with the immunoSEQ platform. A Gini index, which is based on the Lorenz curve, was applied to in-frame amino acid clonotypes to measure clonal inequality. The intersect function in the R package tcR was used to count shared clonotypes, while the Jaccard index served to score similarity. Frequencies of V, J and V-J usage were subjected to principal component analysis with the R prcomp function, without normalization. Drawn from immuneACCESS, this table holds only the in-frame rearrangements with V and J called that TCRdb kept. Clones are partly lost; checked studies trace under half to an unresolved V gene and leave the rest unexplained. For V, J and clone size, that table is used; D and trimming come from the DNA. This sample holds tens of thousands of clones; 94% were observed only once. Around 18% of the sample rests with the top ten.

Fluorescence-activated cell sorting was used to pull naive CD4 T cells, meaning cells that were CD45RO-negative and CD62L-positive, out of the PBMCs. From each donor, around 50 ml of fresh peripheral blood was taken, and Ficoll density centrifugation was then used to isolate PBMCs. All samples were sorted on a FACSAria III instrument and reached purity above 90%. The sequenced material came from naive CD4+ T cells from blood. Reading the label with the study, this specimen's cell subset or site is: CD45RO-negative CD62L-positive naive CD4 T cells. The TCR sequence derives from a person between 55 and 70 years old in good health.

The CDR3: CASSLIRSPLTQYF. The DNA is as follows: TGTGCCAGCAGCTTAATTCGGAGCCCTTTGACCCAGTACTTC. Recombination connected TRBV11-2 to TRBJ2-5; no D gene is confidently identified. The CDR1 and CDR2 encoded by the germline V gene are SGHAT and FQNNGV. The CDR3 numbers 14 residues from cysteine through phenylalanine. The kept DNA is CDR3 alone, 42 bases in frame from the first base. The V end loses 2 bases and the J end loses 7 bases, and a stretch of 14 bases separates them.